The 15 T cell receptor beta chains listed next were all sequenced from one sample in a study of a mutant IDH1 vaccine in newly diagnosed glioma. These receptors' targets are unknown. Produced via immunoSEQ multiplex PCR; TCRdb's table is partial and in-frame only. The table records about 36,000 clones, about 80% of them present only once. Time point of the sample: week 11, during vaccination. Every vaccine dose comprised 300 ug of mutant IDH1 20-mer peptide plus topical imiquimod. Sequenced here: peripheral blood mononuclear cells (PBMCs), sampled from a glioma patient whose treatment included an IDH1 peptide vaccine. These receptors were taken from a woman aged 30 to 39 with glioma. Some clones in this sample may be carry-over from other donors' samples.

The CDR3 DNA reads TGTGCCAGCAGCAATCTCCCAGCCTCTGAAACGTACAATGAGCAGTTCTTC. Its translation is CASSNLPASETYNEQFF. The chain couples TRBV21-1 to TRBJ2-1. TRBV21-1 is an annotated pseudogene. This CDR3 spans 17 amino acids.

The chain couples TRBV10-3 to TRBJ1-3; D not resolved. CDR3 length equals 14 residues. V lost 5 bases and J lost 0, with 8 bases in between. Germline V gene data show CDR1 as ENHRY and CDR2 as SYGVKD. CDR3: CAISRDTSGNTIYF. In DNA, the CDR3 is TGTGCCATCAGTCGGGATACCTCTGGAAACACCATATATTTT.

The chain couples TRBV5-1 to TRBJ2-3; 8 bases fit TRBD2. The CDR3 spans 19 residues. Germline lookup yields CDR1 SGHRS and CDR2 YFSETQ. Trimming removed 0 bases from V and 2 bases from J; junction bases left unmatched: 14. CDR3 sequence (DNA): TGCGCCAGCAGCTTGGTCGGCGGGAGGCCCACCAGGCACACAGATACGCAGTATTTT. Amino acid sequence: CASSLVGGRPTRHTDTQYF.

The rearrangement links TRBV14 to TRBJ2-7; D might be TRBD2 (6 bases). V lost 7 bases and J 2 bases, leaving 18 bases between the germline ends. The germline CDR1 and CDR2 sequences are SGHDN and FVKESK. CDR3 length: 15 amino acids. CDR3 amino acids: CASMKGGMRPYEQYF. Written as DNA, the CDR3 is TGTGCCAGCATGAAGGGAGGTATGAGACCCTACGAGCAGTACTTC.

This chain connects TRBV7-9 to TRBJ1-2; the match to TRBD1 covers 7 bases. J was trimmed by 4 bases and V by 5 bases; bases with no gene match: 7. The CDR3 is 14 residues long. Germline-derived CDR1 and CDR2 are SEHNR and FQNEAQ (reference sequence). CDR3 nucleotide sequence: TGTGCCAGCAGCCCCCGGACAGGACTCTATGGCTACACCTTC. Amino acid sequence: CASSPRTGLYGYTF.

V gene TRBV25-1 combines with J gene TRBJ2-7, with D tentatively TRBD2 (6 bases). The ends were cut back, 4 bases at V and 6 bases at J, with 13 bases in the middle. The CDR3 runs 13 residues. Germline-derived CDR1 and CDR2 are MGHDK and SYGVNS. This CDR3 reads CASSASVGGEQYF. DNA for the CDR3: TGTGCCAGCAGTGCCTCCGTGGGGGGCGAGCAGTACTTC.

The CDR3 nucleotides read TGTGCCAGCAGTGAAGGGGTGGGACTATTCCCGCGGCAGTACTTC. It codes for CASSEGVGLFPRQYF. The V call is TRBV2, the J call TRBJ2-7; 7 positions match TRBD2. Trimming at V came to 1 base and at J to 9 bases, leaving 12 bases not matched to a gene. In germline, CDR1 is SNHLY, CDR2 FYNNEI. There are 15 residues in the CDR3. The full variable domain, with the rest looked up from reference TRBV2 and TRBJ2-7, is EPEVTQTPSHQVTQMGQEVILRCVPISNHLYFYWYRQILGQKVEFLVSFYNNEISEKSEIFDDQFSVERPDGSNFTLKIRSTKLEDSAMYFCASSEGVGLFPRQYFGPGTRLTVT.

The rearrangement links TRBV29-1 to TRBJ1-2; no definite D call. V gave up 1 base and J gave up 1 base, with 10 bases separating them. Germline values: CDR1 SQVTM, CDR2 ANQGSEA. CDR3 size: 14 residues. The CDR3 DNA sequence: TGCAGCGTTGAAGTCGGGCAGAGTAACTATGGCTACACCTTC. It encodes CSVEVGQSNYGYTF. The entire variable domain, with the rest obtained from reference TRBV29-1 and TRBJ1-2, is as follows: SAVISQKPSRDICQRGTSLTIQCQVDSQVTMMFWYRQQPGQSLTLIATANQGSEATYESGFVIDKFPISRPNLTFSTLTVSNMSPEDSSIYLCSVEVGQSNYGYTFGSGTRLTVV.

In DNA, the CDR3 is TGTGCCAGCAGTGCCGAGGTGGGACGGAACACTGAAGCTTTCTTT. This gives the protein CASSAEVGRNTEAFF. V usage is TRBV2 and J usage is TRBJ1-1, with a weak D call TRBD1 (5 bases). In germline, CDR1 is SNHLY, CDR2 FYNNEI. The V gene lost 4 bases and the J gene lost 1 base, with 13 bases spanning the gap. The CDR3 consists of 15 residues.

V usage is TRBV7-9 and J usage is TRBJ2-2, with 14 bases matching TRBD2. The CDR3 has 18 residues. V was clipped by 0 bases and J by 6 bases; unmatched bases: 6. Per the germline V gene, CDR1 is SEHNR and CDR2 is FQNEAQ (reference sequence). CDR3 DNA sequence: TGTGCCAGCAGCTTAGCCGGGACTAGCGGGAGAAGGGCCGGGGAGCTGTTTTTT. It codes for CASSLAGTSGRRAGELFF.

The chain recombines TRBV27 with TRBJ2-7, with 8 nucleotides matching TRBD1. The CDR3 contains 13 residues. Trimming removed 5 bases from V and 3 bases from J; junction bases left unmatched: 3. In germline, CDR1 is MNHEY, CDR2 SMNVEV (reference sequence). CDR3 DNA: TGTGCCAGCAGTGTTACAGGGGGCTACGAGCAGTACTTC. Protein product: CASSVTGGYEQYF.

The chain recombines TRBV19 with TRBJ1-5; 12 positions match TRBD1. The germline gives CDR1 LNHDA, CDR2 SQIVND (reference sequence). Trimming took 5 bases from V and 6 from J; bases not matched to a gene: 14. This CDR3 is 18 amino acids long. Written as DNA, the CDR3 is TGTGCCAGTAGTCCAACAACCGGGACAGGGGGCGGAATTCAGCCCCAGCATTTT. Protein sequence: CASSPTTGTGGGIQPQHF.

The chain carries TRBV7-9 and TRBJ2-6, with D possibly matching TRBD1 (6 bases). Per germline, CDR1 SEHNR and CDR2 FQNEAQ (reference sequence). V shed 0 bases and J shed 0 bases, with 9 bases lying between them. The CDR3 loop spans 17 amino acids. The CDR3 DNA follows: TGTGCCAGCAGCTTAGCCTCGGACAGCTCTGGGGCCAACGTCCTGACTTTC. Protein: CASSLASDSSGANVLTF. Supplemented by reference TRBV7-9 and TRBJ2-6, the full variable domain reads DTGVSQNPRHKITKRGQNVTFRCDPISEHNRLYWYRQTLGQGPEFLTYFQNEAQLEKSRLLSDRFSAERPKGSFSTLEIQRTEQGDSAMYLCASSLASDSSGANVLTFGAGSRLTVL.

The gene calls are TRBV21-1 and TRBJ2-4; the tabulated D call, TRBD2, remains unverified against the DNA. TRBV21-1 corresponds to a pseudogene. The CDR3 is 16 amino acids. For the CDR3, the DNA is TGTGCCAGCAGCAATCGTTCTGGGAGAGCCAAAAACATTCAGTACTTC. Translated: CASSNRSGRAKNIQYF.

J is TRBJ1-4 and V is TRBV2; D remains unclear. The CDR3 has 16 residues. Germline-derived CDR1 and CDR2 are SNHLY and FYNNEI. V lost 3 bases, J lost 7 bases, and 18 bases lay in between. The CDR3 DNA follows: TGTGCCAGCAGTGATAAAGCCGGGTATTTGGGTGAAAAACTGTTTTTT. Translation: CASSDKAGYLGEKLFF.